This paragraph covers one T cell receptor (beta chain) sequence. These data belong to a study of CD4 T cells in relation to SARS-CoV-2 and coronaviruses. Using immunoSEQ multiplex PCR, the repertoire was profiled, and TCRdb retains in-frame clones only, with some absent. The sample lists around 69,000 clones; less than 95% were seen once. The length of the CDR3 is 14 residues. The germline V gene has CDR1 MNHEY and CDR2 SVGAGI. Trimming took 5 bases from V and 8 from J; bases not matched to a gene: 4. Before the COVID-19 pandemic, during about 2011-2018, CD4+ T cells were taken from unexposed donors. The chain couples TRBV6-5 to TRBJ1-6; 9 nucleotides match TRBD1. The receptor's source is a human donor in good health. Input material: naive CD4+ T cells from PBMCs. Documented subset: naive CD4+ T cells isolated by negative enrichment. CDR3 nucleotide sequence: TGTGCCAGCAGTCGCGGACAGGGGTATTCACCCCTCCACTTT. Translating it yields CASSRGQGYSPLHF.